These 29 T cell receptor beta chains share one sample of origin, sequenced in a study of blood T cell repertoires in COVID-19. Measured with immunoSEQ multiplex PCR; TCRdb has only the in-frame clones, and not every one. The data contain around 130,000 clones, around nine tenths of them singletons. The sample consisted of peripheral blood. These receptors originate from a man in his 70s with active COVID-19.

The sample holds one count of this clone. This chain connects TRBV2 to TRBJ2-1, with 7 bases that match TRBD1. Germline V gives CDR1 SNHLY, CDR2 FYNNEI. This CDR3 spans 15 amino acids. V lost 4 bases, J lost 5 bases, and 8 bases stayed unmatched. The CDR3 loop is CASSVHRGKNNEQFF. In DNA form, the CDR3 reads TGTGCCAGCAGTGTCCACAGGGGCAAAAACAATGAGCAGTTCTTC.

The chain combines TRBV27 with TRBJ1-4, with 7 bases identical to TRBD1. Trimming cost V 6 bases and J 3 bases; bases outside gene matches: 7. The CDR3 extends over 15 amino acids. CDR1 and CDR2 from the germline V gene are MNHEY and SMNVEV (reference sequence). The CDR3 region is CASSRTGAPNEKLFF. Here the CDR3 DNA reads TGTGCCAGCAGCCGCACAGGGGCCCCTAATGAAAAACTGTTTTTT.

The V and J genes are TRBV19 and TRBJ2-1, with 7 positions matching TRBD1. The CDR3 is made up of 15 amino acids. The V gene's germline CDR1 is LNHDA and CDR2 SQIVND (reference sequence). The junction had 4 bases not matched to a gene; V was cut back by 3 bases and J by 2 bases. The CDR3: CASSIRGTPYNEQFF. CDR3 coding DNA: TGTGCCAGTAGTATCAGGGGGACCCCCTACAATGAGCAGTTCTTC.

The chain carries TRBV6-2 or TRBV6-3 and TRBJ1-1, with 9 bases fitting TRBD1. The CDR3 is 14 residues long. Germline-derived CDR1 and CDR2 are MNHEY and SVGEGT. The J segment lost 5 bases and the V segment lost 5 bases, leaving 6 bases of the junction unmatched. The CDR3 spells CASSTTGGRTEAFF. CDR3 DNA sequence: TGTGCCAGCAGTACGACAGGGGGAAGGACTGAAGCTTTCTTT.

The rearrangement uses TRBV29-1 and TRBJ2-7, with D possibly TRBD2 on 7 matching bases. The germline V gene encodes CDR1 SQVTM and CDR2 ANQGSEA. This CDR3 is 16 amino acids long. Deletions cut 7 bases from V and 2 bases from J, with 24 bases between. In nucleotides, the CDR3 is TGCAGCGCAAAAGAATGGCGGGAGAGGGGGACCTACGAGCAGTACTTC. It is translated as CSAKEWRERGTYEQYF.

The genes are TRBV5-1 and TRBJ2-7; possible D gene TRBD2, 5 bases. This CDR3 spans 13 amino acids. V was pared by 2 bases and J by 2 bases, with 8 bases between. Germline values: CDR1 SGHRS, CDR2 YFSETQ. CDR3 sequence (DNA): TGCGCCAGCAGCTTCACTAGGCCCTACGAGCAGTACTTC. It is translated as CASSFTRPYEQYF.

The chain is built from TRBV24-1 and TRBJ2-7; a possible D gene is TRBD1 (5 bases). Trimming cost V 0 bases and J 9 bases, with 17 bases left between them. The CDR3 runs to 15 residues. The germline V gene encodes CDR1 KGHDR and CDR2 SFDVKD. As DNA, the CDR3 is TGTGCCACCAGTGATTTGGCAGGGTCCCTACGAGGGCAGTACTTC. Encoded protein: CATSDLAGSLRGQYF.

In its sample, this clone was seen a few times. The V and J genes are TRBV2 and TRBJ2-7; TRBD2 matches at 11 bases. This CDR3 comprises 15 residues. V gave up 0 bases and J gave up 5 bases; unmatched junction bases: 3. Germline assignment: CDR1 SNHLY and CDR2 FYNNEI. The CDR3 loop is CASSEATSGKDEQYF. The CDR3 region has the DNA TGTGCCAGCAGTGAAGCGACTAGCGGGAAGGACGAGCAGTACTTC.

V gene TRBV4-1 combines with J gene TRBJ2-1; 7 bases map to TRBD2. V was pared by 4 bases and J by 2 bases, with 8 bases of the junction left unmatched. Germline V gene sequence: CDR1 MGHRA, CDR2 YSYEKL. The CDR3 totals 16 residues. CDR3 in amino acids: CASSRELREPYNEQFF. CDR3 in DNA: TGCGCCAGCAGCCGTGAGCTGCGGGAGCCCTACAATGAGCAGTTCTTC.

The V call is TRBV27, the J call TRBJ2-3; possibly TRBD2 for D (5 bases). Germline V gene sequence: CDR1 MNHEY, CDR2 SMNVEV (reference sequence). Trimming took 2 bases from V and 7 from J, leaving 10 bases between them. This CDR3 contains 13 residues. The CDR3 reads CASSLEREHTQYF. Written as DNA, the CDR3 is TGTGCCAGCAGTTTAGAGAGGGAACATACGCAGTATTTT.

V usage is TRBV14 and J usage is TRBJ1-4; D perhaps matches TRBD1 (6 bases). Germline V gene data show CDR1 as SGHDN and CDR2 as FVKESK. With 4 bases removed from V and 5 bases from J, the gap between germline ends came to 11 bases. The CDR3 is 14 amino acids. The CDR3 DNA sequence: TGTGCCAGCAGCCGAGCGGGGGCGAATGAAAAACTGTTTTTT. It encodes CASSRAGANEKLFF.

The chain couples TRBV6-5 to TRBJ2-7; TRBD2 agrees at 8 bases. The junction had 5 bases not matched to a gene; V was cut back by 4 bases and J by 3 bases. This CDR3 is 14 amino acids long. Germline V gene sequence: CDR1 MNHEY, CDR2 SVGAGI. This CDR3 is CASSLAGGNYEQYF. The CDR3 DNA reads as TGTGCCAGCAGTTTGGCGGGAGGCAACTACGAGCAGTACTTC.

This chain connects TRBV3-1 (or the pseudogene TRBV3-2) to TRBJ2-3, with 7 positions matching TRBD2. The CDR3 is made up of 16 amino acids. CDR1 is LGHDT, CDR2 YNNKEL, per germline (reference sequence). V lost 1 base to trimming and J lost 0 bases; unmatched junction nucleotides: 4. CDR3 amino acids: CASSQGNGRSTDTQYF. Here the CDR3 DNA reads TGTGCCAGCAGCCAAGGGAACGGGAGGAGCACAGATACGCAGTATTTT.

Comment on this clone: Germline is not matched at one junction end, which may reflect a read error. The chain has TRBV7-9 and TRBJ2-5, with 11 bases matching TRBD2. The CDR3 has 14 amino acids. In germline, CDR1 is SEHNR, CDR2 FQNEAQ (reference sequence). CDR3 sequence: CASSLAGGQETQYF. CDR3 DNA: TGTGCCAGCAGCCTAGCGGGAGGACAAGAGACCCAGTACTTC.

The V call is TRBV6-1, the J call TRBJ2-1; weak D call: TRBD1 (5 bases). Trimming left V 3 bases short and J 1 base short, with 10 bases between. This CDR3 spans 15 amino acids. Germline V gives CDR1 MNHNS, CDR2 SASEGT. CDR3 DNA sequence: TGTGCCAGCAGTGAGACAGAGAAATCCTACAATGAGCAGTTCTTC. Translation gives CASSETEKSYNEQFF.

J is TRBJ2-7 and V is TRBV29-1; 7 nucleotides align to TRBD2. Germline CDR1 is SQVTM and CDR2 is ANQGSEA. This CDR3 is 15 amino acids long. The J segment lost 2 bases and the V segment lost 5 bases, leaving 12 bases of the junction unmatched. The chain's CDR3 is CSVLYRGDGPYEQYF. CDR3 nucleotides: TGCAGCGTTCTCTATCGGGGGGACGGGCCCTACGAGCAGTACTTC.

The gene calls are TRBV3-1 (or the pseudogene TRBV3-2) and TRBJ1-3, with 9 bases aligning to TRBD1. Germline CDR1 reads LGHDT; CDR2 reads YNNKEL (reference sequence). J lost 8 bases, V lost 6 bases, and 8 bases had no gene match. This CDR3 region has 14 residues. CDR3 protein: CASSRSDRGHTIYF. The CDR3, as DNA: TGTGCCAGCAGTCGATCGGACAGGGGCCACACCATATATTTT.

The chain recombines TRBV19 with TRBJ1-5; 7 nucleotides match TRBD1. CDR1 is LNHDA and CDR2 is SQIVND in the germline V gene (reference sequence). With V trimmed by 7 bases and J by 3 bases, 6 bases remained unmatched. The CDR3 totals 14 residues. CDR3 protein: CASTPGTDNQPQHF. CDR3 in DNA: TGTGCCAGTACCCCGGGGACAGACAATCAGCCCCAGCATTTT. The whole variable domain, remainder taken from reference TRBV19 and TRBJ1-5, is DGGITQSPKYLFRKEGQNVTLSCEQNLNHDAMYWYRQDPGQGLRLIYYSQIVNDFQKGDIAEGYSVSREKKESFPLTVTSAQKNPTAFYLCASTPGTDNQPQHFGDGTRLSIL.

V gene TRBV6-5 combines with J gene TRBJ2-7, with 12 bases lining up with TRBD1. Looked up from germline, CDR1 is MNHEY and CDR2 is SVGAGI. V was pared by 4 bases and J by 11 bases, with 9 bases of the junction left unmatched. The CDR3 sequence is 14 residues long. As DNA, the CDR3 is TGTGCCAGCAGTTCCCGGGACAGGGGGCTGGGGGAGTACTTC. Its translation: CASSSRDRGLGEYF.

The J gene is TRBJ1-1, the V gene TRBV18; 9 bases fit TRBD1. CDR3 length equals 20 residues. Germline V gene lookup returns CDR1 KGHSH and CDR2 LQKENI. V shed 6 bases and J 8 bases; nucleotides not matched to a gene: 28. In DNA form, the CDR3 reads TGTGCCAGCTCGGAGACAGGGGGTAGCCTCGTTCCAAGTGCGGGCGCCGAAGCTTTCTTT. It translates to CASSETGGSLVPSAGAEAFF.

The chain links TRBV5-1 to TRBJ2-3; 9 nucleotides line up with TRBD2. Germline V gives CDR1 SGHRS, CDR2 YFSETQ. The CDR3 spans 15 residues. Unmatched junction bases numbered 5, after V lost 4 bases and J lost 2 bases. CDR3 bases: TGCGCCAGCAGCCCACTAGCGGGCCACACAGATACGCAGTATTTT. Amino acid sequence: CASSPLAGHTDTQYF.

The genes are TRBV6-5 and TRBJ2-7; D is uncertain. Per germline, CDR1 MNHEY and CDR2 SVGAGI. The V end was cut by 5 bases, the J end by 0 bases, with 2 bases between. The CDR3 runs 11 residues. The CDR3 DNA reads as TGTGCCAGCAGTCGCTCCTACGAGCAGTACTTC. It translates to CASSRSYEQYF.

The chain carries TRBV6-1 and TRBJ1-5; 9 bases map to TRBD1. The V and J ends lost 5 bases and 7 bases, in that order; junction bases with no gene match: 9. The CDR3 spans 15 residues. Germline CDR1 reads MNHNS; CDR2 reads SASEGT. As DNA, the CDR3 is TGTGCCAGCAGTCGTACCGGGACAGGGAACCAGCCCCAGCATTTT. Translated, it gives CASSRTGTGNQPQHF.

CDR3 sequence reads: CASSSLLTGVGYTF. In DNA form, the CDR3 reads TGCGCCAGCAGCTCCCTCTTGACAGGGGTCGGCTACACCTTC. The chain couples TRBV5-1 to TRBJ1-2; 8 nucleotides line up with TRBD1. V lost 3 bases, J lost 8 bases, and 9 bases stayed unmatched. The CDR3 length is 14 residues. CDR1 and CDR2 from the germline V gene are SGHRS and YFSETQ.

The chain combines TRBV15 with TRBJ2-1; possible D gene TRBD1, 7 bases. Germline V gives CDR1 LNHNV, CDR2 YYDKDF (reference sequence). The ends were cut back, 1 base at V and 7 bases at J, with 17 bases in the middle. The CDR3 consists of 16 residues. This CDR3 is CATSRGRQGGLNEQFF. CDR3 bases: TGTGCCACCAGCAGAGGCAGACAGGGAGGTTTGAATGAGCAGTTCTTC.

The CDR3 DNA sequence: TGTGCCAGCACTACCTCCTCTACAGGGCCCTACAATGAGCAGTTCTTC. Protein product: CASTTSSTGPYNEQFF. This chain links TRBV9 with TRBJ2-1; D possibly corresponds to TRBD1 (6 bases). The ends were cut back, 6 bases at V and 2 bases at J, with 18 bases in the middle. Germline lookup yields CDR1 SGDLS and CDR2 YYNGEE. The CDR3 totals 16 residues. Filled out from reference TRBV9 and TRBJ2-1, the complete variable domain reads DSGVTQTPKHLITATGQRVTLRCSPRSGDLSVYWYQQSLDQGLQFLIQYYNGEERAKGNILERFSAQQFPDLHSELNLSSLELGDSALYFCASTTSSTGPYNEQFFGPGTRLTVL.

J is TRBJ2-1 and V is TRBV3-1 (or the pseudogene TRBV3-2); the match to TRBD2 covers 9 bases. From germline, CDR1 is LGHDT and CDR2 YNNKEL (reference sequence). The CDR3 extends over 16 amino acids. The V and J ends lost 3 bases and 3 bases, in that order; junction bases with no gene match: 6. The CDR3 nucleotides are TGTGCCAGCAGCCACCTTAGCGGGAGTATCTACAATGAGCAGTTCTTC. As protein: CASSHLSGSIYNEQFF.

The chain joins TRBV7-8 to TRBJ1-1; TRBD1 matches 12 bases. CDR1 is SGHVS and CDR2 is FQNEAQ in the germline V gene. With 1 base clipped from V and 3 bases from J, the junction kept 6 bases outside the gene matches. The CDR3 runs to 17 residues. The CDR3 DNA is TGTGCCAGCAGCTTAGAGGGGGACAGGGGGCGCGACACTGAAGCTTTCTTT. The encoded protein is CASSLEGDRGRDTEAFF.

In regard to this clone: Other DNA sequences in this sample translate to the same CDR3. The chain employs TRBV4-1 and TRBJ2-3; 10 bases fit TRBD2. The germline gives CDR1 MGHRA, CDR2 YSYEKL. The CDR3 covers 17 residues. The V segment lost 1 base and the J segment 1 base; nucleotides outside the gene matches: 5. The CDR3 is CASSQGGAGGGTDTQYF. CDR3 nucleotide sequence: TGCGCCAGCAGCCAAGGTGGAGCGGGAGGGGGCACAGATACGCAGTATTTT.